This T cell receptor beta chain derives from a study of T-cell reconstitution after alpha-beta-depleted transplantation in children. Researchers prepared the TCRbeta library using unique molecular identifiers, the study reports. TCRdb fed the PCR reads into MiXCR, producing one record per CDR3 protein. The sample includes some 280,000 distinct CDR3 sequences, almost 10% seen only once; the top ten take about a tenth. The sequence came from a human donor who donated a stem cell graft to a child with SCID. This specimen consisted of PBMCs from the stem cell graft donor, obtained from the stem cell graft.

The CDR3 DNA sequence: TGCAGTGCTAGAGATCGGGCTAGCCTCAGCACAGATACGCAGTATTTT. Its protein product is CSARDRASLSTDTQYF. The chain carries TRBV20-1 and TRBJ2-3; the D gene is possibly TRBD2 (5 bases). The CDR3 is 16 amino acids. Germline CDR1 is DFQATT and CDR2 is SNEGSKA (reference sequence). Between the trimmed V and J ends, which lost 0 bases and 0 bases, there was a span of 13 bases.